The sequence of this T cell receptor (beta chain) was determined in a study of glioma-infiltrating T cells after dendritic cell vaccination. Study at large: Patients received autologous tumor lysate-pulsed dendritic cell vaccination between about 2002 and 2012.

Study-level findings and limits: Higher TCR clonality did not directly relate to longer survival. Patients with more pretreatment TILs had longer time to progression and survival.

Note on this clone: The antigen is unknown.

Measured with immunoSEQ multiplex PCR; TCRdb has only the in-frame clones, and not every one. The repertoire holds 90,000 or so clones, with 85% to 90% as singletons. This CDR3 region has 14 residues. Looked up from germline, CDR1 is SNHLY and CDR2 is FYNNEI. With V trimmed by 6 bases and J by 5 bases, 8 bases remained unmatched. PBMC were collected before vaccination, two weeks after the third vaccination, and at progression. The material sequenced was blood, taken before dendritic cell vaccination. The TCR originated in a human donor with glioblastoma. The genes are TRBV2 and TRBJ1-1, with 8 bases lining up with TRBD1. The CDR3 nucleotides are TGTGCCAGCAGGCCCACAGGGGGTGAAACTGAAGCTTTCTTT. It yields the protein CASRPTGGETEAFF.